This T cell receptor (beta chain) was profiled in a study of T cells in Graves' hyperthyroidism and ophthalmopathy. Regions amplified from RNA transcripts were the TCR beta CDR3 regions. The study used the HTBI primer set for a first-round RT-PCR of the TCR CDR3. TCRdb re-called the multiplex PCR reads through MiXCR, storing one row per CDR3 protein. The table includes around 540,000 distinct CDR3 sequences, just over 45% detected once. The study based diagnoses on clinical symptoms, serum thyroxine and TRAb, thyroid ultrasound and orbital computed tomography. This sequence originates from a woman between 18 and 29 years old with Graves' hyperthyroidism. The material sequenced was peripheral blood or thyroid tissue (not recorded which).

This CDR3 reads CASSPISGNGYTF. The DNA for the CDR3 is TGTGCCAGCTCACCAATCTCGGGTAATGGCTACACCTTC. This sequence joins TRBV6-1 and TRBJ1-2; the D is unclear. V was pared by 8 bases and J by 6 bases, with 16 bases between. The germline V gene has CDR1 MNHNS and CDR2 SASEGT. The CDR3 has 13 residues.